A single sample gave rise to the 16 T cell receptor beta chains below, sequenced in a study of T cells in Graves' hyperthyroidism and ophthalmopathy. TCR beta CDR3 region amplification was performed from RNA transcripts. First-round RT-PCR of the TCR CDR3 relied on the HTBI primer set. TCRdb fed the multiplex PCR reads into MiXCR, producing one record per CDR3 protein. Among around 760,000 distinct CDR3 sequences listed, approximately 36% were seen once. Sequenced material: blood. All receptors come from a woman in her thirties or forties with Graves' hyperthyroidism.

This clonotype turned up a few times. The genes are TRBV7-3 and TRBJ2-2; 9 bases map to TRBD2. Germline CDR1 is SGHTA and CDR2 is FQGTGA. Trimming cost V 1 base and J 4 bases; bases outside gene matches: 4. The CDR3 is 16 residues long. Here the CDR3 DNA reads TGTGCCAGCAGCTTAAGGCGGGGGGGCATCACCGGGGAGCTGTTTTTT. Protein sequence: CASSLRRGGITGELFF.

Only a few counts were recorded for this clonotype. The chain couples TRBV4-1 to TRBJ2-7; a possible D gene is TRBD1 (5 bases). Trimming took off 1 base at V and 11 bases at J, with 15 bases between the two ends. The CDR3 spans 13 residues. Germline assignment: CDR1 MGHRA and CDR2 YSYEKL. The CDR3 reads CASSQVAARVKYF. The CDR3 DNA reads TGCGCCAGCAGCCAAGTGGCGGCCAGGGTTAAGTACTTC.

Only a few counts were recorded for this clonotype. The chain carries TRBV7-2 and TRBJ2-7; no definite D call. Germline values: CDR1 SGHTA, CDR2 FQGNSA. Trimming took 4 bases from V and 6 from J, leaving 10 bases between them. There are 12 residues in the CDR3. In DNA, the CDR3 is TGTGCCAGCAGCTCCGGACCCCGCGAGCAGTACTTC. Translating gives CASSSGPREQYF. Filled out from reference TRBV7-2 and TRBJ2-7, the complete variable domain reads GAGVSQSPSNKVTEKGKDVELRCDPISGHTALYWYRQSLGQGLEFLIYFQGNSAPDKSGLPSDRFSAERTGGSVSTLTIQRTQQEDSAVYLCASSSGPREQYFGPGTRLTVT.

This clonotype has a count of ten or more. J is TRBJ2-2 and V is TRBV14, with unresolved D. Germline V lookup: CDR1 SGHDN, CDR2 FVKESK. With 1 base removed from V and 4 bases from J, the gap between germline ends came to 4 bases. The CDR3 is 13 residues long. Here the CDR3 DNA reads TGTGCCAGCAGCCAAGTGCGCACCGGGGAGCTGTTTTTT. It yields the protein CASSQVRTGELFF.

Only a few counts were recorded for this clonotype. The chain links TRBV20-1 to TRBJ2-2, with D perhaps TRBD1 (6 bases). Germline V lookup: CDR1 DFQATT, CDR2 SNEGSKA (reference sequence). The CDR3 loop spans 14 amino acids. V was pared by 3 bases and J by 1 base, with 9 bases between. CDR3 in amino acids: CSASKGGNTGELFF. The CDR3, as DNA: TGCAGTGCTAGCAAAGGGGGGAACACCGGGGAGCTGTTTTTT.

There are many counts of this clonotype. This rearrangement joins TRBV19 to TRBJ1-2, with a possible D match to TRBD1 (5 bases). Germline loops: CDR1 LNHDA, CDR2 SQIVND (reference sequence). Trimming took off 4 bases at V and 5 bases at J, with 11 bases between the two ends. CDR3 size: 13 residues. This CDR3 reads CASSTQGEYGYTF. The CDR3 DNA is TGTGCCAGTAGTACCCAGGGCGAATATGGCTACACCTTC.

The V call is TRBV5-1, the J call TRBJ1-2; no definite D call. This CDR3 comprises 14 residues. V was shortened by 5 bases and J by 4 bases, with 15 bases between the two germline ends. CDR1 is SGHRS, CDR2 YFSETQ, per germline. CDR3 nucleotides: TGCGCCAGCAGTCGCCGGGCTACGGGCTATGGCTACACCTTC. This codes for CASSRRATGYGYTF.

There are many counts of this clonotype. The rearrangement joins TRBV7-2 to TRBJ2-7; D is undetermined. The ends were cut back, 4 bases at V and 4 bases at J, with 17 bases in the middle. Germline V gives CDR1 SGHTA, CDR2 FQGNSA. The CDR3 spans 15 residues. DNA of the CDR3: TGTGCCAGCAGCTCCTTAGGGCATCTTAGTTACGAGCAGTACTTC. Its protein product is CASSSLGHLSYEQYF.

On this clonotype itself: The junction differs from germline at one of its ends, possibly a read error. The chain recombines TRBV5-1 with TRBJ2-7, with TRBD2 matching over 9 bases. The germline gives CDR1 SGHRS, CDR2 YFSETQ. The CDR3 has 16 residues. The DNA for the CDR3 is TGTGCCAGCAGCTTGTTGACAGGGCGGGAGGGCCGCGAGCAGTACTTC. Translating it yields CASSLLTGREGREQYF.

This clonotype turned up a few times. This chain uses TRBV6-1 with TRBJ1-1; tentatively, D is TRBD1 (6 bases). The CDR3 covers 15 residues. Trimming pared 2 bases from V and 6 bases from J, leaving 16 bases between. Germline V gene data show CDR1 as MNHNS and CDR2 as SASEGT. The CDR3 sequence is CASSERQVWNPEAFF. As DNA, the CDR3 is TGTGCCAGCAGTGAAAGACAGGTCTGGAATCCTGAAGCTTTCTTT.

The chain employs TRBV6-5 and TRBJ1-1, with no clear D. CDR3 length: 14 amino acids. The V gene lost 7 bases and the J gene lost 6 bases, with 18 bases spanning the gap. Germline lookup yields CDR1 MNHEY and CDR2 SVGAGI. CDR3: CASKHEALSSEAFF. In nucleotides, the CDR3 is TGTGCCAGCAAACACGAGGCTTTGTCATCTGAAGCTTTCTTT.

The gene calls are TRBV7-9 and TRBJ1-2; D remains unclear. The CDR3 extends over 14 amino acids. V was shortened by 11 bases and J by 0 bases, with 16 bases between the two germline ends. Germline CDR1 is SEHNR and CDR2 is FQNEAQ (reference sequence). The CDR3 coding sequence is TGTGCCTGGAGTAGGCACACCGCTAACTATGGCTACACCTTC. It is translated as CAWSRHTANYGYTF.

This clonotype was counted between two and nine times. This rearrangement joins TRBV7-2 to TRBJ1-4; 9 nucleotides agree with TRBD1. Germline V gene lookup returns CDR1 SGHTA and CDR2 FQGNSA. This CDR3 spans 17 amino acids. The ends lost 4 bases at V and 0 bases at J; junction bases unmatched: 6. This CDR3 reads CASSSRDRDATNEKLFF. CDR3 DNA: TGTGCCAGCAGCTCCCGGGACAGGGATGCAACTAATGAAAAACTGTTTTTT.

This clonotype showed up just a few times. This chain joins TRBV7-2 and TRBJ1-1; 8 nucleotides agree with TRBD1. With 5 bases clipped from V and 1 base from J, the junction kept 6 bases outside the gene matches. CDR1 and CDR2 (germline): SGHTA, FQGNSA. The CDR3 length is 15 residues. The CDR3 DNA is TGTGCCAGCAGCCAAAAACAGGGGGGGAACACTGAAGCTTTCTTT. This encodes CASSQKQGGNTEAFF.

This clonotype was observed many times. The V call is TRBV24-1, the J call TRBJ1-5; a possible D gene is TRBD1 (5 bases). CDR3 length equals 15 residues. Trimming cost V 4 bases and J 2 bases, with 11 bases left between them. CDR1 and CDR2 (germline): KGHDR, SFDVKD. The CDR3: CATSDGAVGNQPQHF. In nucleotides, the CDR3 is TGTGCCACCAGTGACGGGGCTGTCGGCAATCAGCCCCAGCATTTT.

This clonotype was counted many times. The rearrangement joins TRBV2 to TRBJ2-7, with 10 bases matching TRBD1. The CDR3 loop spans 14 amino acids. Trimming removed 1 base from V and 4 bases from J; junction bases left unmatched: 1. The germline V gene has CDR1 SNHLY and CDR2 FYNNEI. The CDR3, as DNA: TGTGCCAGCAGTGAAGGGGGACAGGGGTACGAGCAGTACTTC. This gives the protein CASSEGGQGYEQYF.